This T cell receptor beta chain is drawn from a study of Tregs in tolerant kidney transplant recipients. V was shortened by 0 bases and J by 2 bases, with 5 bases between the two germline ends. The CDR3 consists of 13 residues. Germline values: CDR1 SGDLS, CDR2 YYNGEE. Assay used: immunoSEQ multiplex PCR; TCRdb lists only in-frame clones, some missing. The repertoire holds roughly 250,000 clones, about four fifths seen once, with around 0.61% in the top ten. The TCR comes from a human donor in good health. V is TRBV9 and J is TRBJ1-2, with unresolved D. The sequencing sample was made of CD4+ T cells from blood. CDR3 DNA: TGTGCCAGCAGCGTAGATCCGAACTATGGCTACACCTTC. Translated, it gives CASSVDPNYGYTF.